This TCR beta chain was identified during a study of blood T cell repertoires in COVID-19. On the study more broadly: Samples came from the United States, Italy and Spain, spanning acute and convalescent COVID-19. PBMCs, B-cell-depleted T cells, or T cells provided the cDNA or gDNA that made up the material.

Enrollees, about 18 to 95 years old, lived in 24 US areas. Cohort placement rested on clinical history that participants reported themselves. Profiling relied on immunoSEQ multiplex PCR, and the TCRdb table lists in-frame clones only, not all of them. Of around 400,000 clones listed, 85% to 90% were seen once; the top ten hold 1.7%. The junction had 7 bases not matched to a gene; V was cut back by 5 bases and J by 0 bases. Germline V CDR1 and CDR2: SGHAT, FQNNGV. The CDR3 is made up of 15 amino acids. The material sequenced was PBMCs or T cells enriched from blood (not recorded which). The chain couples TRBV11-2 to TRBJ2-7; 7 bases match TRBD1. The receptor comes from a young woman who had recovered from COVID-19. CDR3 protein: CASSPDRVSSYEQYF. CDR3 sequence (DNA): TGTGCCAGCAGCCCCGACAGGGTAAGCTCCTACGAGCAGTACTTC.